The clone carrying this T cell receptor (beta chain) was counted a single time. The record originates from a study of control samples from healthy donors and cancer patients. Germline CDR1 reads SGHNT; CDR2 reads YYREEE (reference sequence). Trimming shortened V by 2 bases and J by 0 bases, and 13 bases separated the two germline ends. The CDR3 has 16 amino acids. The data were produced by immunoSEQ multiplex PCR, yet TCRdb's version contains in-frame clones alone and is incomplete. Among approximately 44,000 clones listed, just over 70% were seen once. The sample taken for sequencing was formalin-fixed, paraffin-embedded tissue. The chain uses TRBV5-4 and TRBJ2-3; D may be TRBD2 (5 bases). The sequence came from a male donor with melanoma. The chain's CDR3 is CASSLKLGGSTDTQYF. Here the CDR3 DNA reads TGTGCCAGCAGCTTAAAACTAGGAGGAAGCACAGATACGCAGTATTTT. Full variable domain (outside the CDR3, taken from reference TRBV5-4 and TRBJ2-3): ETGVTQSPTHLIKTRGQQVTLRCSSQSGHNTVSWYQQALGQGPQFIFQYYREEENGRGNFPPRFSGLQFPNYSSELNVNALELDDSALYLCASSLKLGGSTDTQYFGPGTRLTVL.